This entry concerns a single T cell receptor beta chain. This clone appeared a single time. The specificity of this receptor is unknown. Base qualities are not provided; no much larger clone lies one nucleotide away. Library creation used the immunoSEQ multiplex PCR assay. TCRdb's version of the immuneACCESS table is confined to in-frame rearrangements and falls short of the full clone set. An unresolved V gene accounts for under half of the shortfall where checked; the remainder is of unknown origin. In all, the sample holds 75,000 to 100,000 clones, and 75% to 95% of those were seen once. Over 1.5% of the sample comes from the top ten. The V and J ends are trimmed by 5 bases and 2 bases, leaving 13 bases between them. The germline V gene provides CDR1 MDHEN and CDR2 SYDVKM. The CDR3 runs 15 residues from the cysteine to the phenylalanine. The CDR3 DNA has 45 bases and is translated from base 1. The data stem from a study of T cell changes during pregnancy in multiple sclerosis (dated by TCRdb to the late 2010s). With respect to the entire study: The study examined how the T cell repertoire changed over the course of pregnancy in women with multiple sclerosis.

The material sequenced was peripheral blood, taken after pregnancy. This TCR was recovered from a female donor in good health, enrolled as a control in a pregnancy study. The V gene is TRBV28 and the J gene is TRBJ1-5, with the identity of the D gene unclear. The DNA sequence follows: TGTGCCAGCAGTCCGAGGCTATGGGGCAATCAGCCCCAGCATTTT. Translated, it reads CASSPRLWGNQPQHF.